This T cell receptor beta chain was recovered during a study of blood T cell repertoires in COVID-19 (dated by TCRdb to 2020 to 2022). In terms of the full investigation: Samples from collaborators originated in the United States, Italy and Spain and spanned both the acute and convalescent phases of COVID-19. Deeply sampled blood TCRbeta repertoires from subjects exposed to, actively infected with, or recovered from COVID-19 were included in the dataset. Nearly every sample came with metadata listing a de-identified subject ID, COVID-19 status, age in years and sex. Where available, HLA class I and class II types were obtained from metadata supplied by the sample provider rather than from assay-based typing. The samples were drawn from two sources: the first 160 participants of the ongoing ImmuneRACE study, and 1,000 to 1,500 subjects contributed by 6 global collaborators. The prospective study material was composed of cDNA or gDNA derived from T cells, B-cell-depleted T cells, or PBMCs. The repertoires were released in a freely available public database meant as a resource for research on the immune response to SARS-CoV-2.

A second Seattle source provided samples from volunteer blood donors who had recovered from COVID-19. Whole blood was collected in K2EDTA tubes by collaborating institutions according to the institutions' own protocols. For TCRbeta analysis, collaborator samples were shipped as frozen whole blood, as isolated PBMCs, or as DNA extracted from either sample type. The immunoSEQ Assay, a bias-controlled multiplex PCR, was used to amplify TCRbeta CDR3 regions from genomic DNA. Processing in the source paper ran as follows. Within the assay, amplification of reference gene primers was used to estimate how many nucleated cells each sample contained. To quantify the absolute abundance of each unique TCRbeta CDR3 rearrangement, sequence reads were collapsed and filtered. For each sample, productive Simpson clonality was calculated by taking the square root of Simpson's diversity index across productive rearrangements. Sourced from immuneACCESS, this table was stored by TCRdb with only in-frame sequences that have V and J called. A share of the clones is absent; for the studies checked, an unresolved V gene accounts for under half, and the remainder has no known explanation. Clonal size and the V and J genes are those of that table, whereas D and trimming came from the DNA. This sample is represented by about 130,000 clones; roughly 80% of them were singletons. Together, the top ten hold approximately 12% of the sample.

On the study overall, not on this receptor specifically: The quantity of clinical and demographic metadata differed by source and by participant and was supplied without curation.

Turning to this clone: It lacks a known antigen. Per-nucleotide qualities are absent, and no much larger clonotype sits a single base away.

The CDR3 contains 15 residues, cysteine and phenylalanine counted. The only DNA kept is the CDR3, 45 bases in frame from the first base. CDR1 and CDR2 are read off the germline V gene (reference sequence) as MNHNY and SVGAGI. Germline trimming amounts to 5 bases on V and 7 bases on J, with 12 as the count of junction bases outside the gene matches. Here the chain combines TRBV6-6 and TRBJ1-2; TRBD1 matches 8 bases in the middle. The sample taken for sequencing was peripheral blood. The clonotype comes from a woman in her 30s who had recovered from COVID-19. The DNA reads TGTGCCAGCAGTAAAACGTTGACCGGACAGGGTGGCTACACCTTC. Its protein reads: CASSKTLTGQGGYTF.